This T cell receptor (beta chain) was recovered during a study of T cells in Graves' hyperthyroidism and ophthalmopathy. Study at large: Peripheral blood was drawn at first diagnosis, prior to all treatment.

TCR beta CDR3 region amplification was performed from RNA transcripts. The primer set for the first-round RT-PCR of the TCR CDR3 was HTBI. TCRdb reprocessed the multiplex PCR reads with MiXCR, giving one entry per CDR3 protein. The table records about 24,000 distinct CDR3 sequences, about 53% of them present only once. Clinicians diagnosed patients from clinical symptoms, serum thyroxine and TRAb, thyroid ultrasound and orbital computed tomography. This blood was taken when hyperthyroidism was first diagnosed, before any ophthalmopathy symptoms existed. This clonotype was counted only a few times. Per the germline V gene, CDR1 is SNHLY and CDR2 is FYNNEI. With 6 bases removed from V and 5 bases from J, the gap between germline ends came to 13 bases. The CDR3 totals 13 residues.

Sequences were obtained from blood. This chain uses TRBV2 with TRBJ1-2; a weak D match, TRBD1 (5 bases). This receptor was taken from a middle-aged woman with Graves' hyperthyroidism that later progressed to Graves' ophthalmopathy. The CDR3 nucleotides are TGTGCCAGCAGGGGCGGGGCAGGGTATGGCTACACCTTC. It encodes CASRGGAGYGYTF.